There are a few counts of the clone carrying this TCR beta chain. Its antigen remains unknown. The sample belongs to a study of blood T cells in healthy people across ages. Study-wide points: A greater number of naive CD4+ cells and higher diversity distinguished long-lived donors from aged donors.

A J-beta primer mix and a sample-barcoded 5' primer were used in a second PCR of about 7 to 12 cycles. All cDNA molecules were each tagged by a template-switch adaptor with 12 random nucleotides. TCRdb independently ran MiXCR on the 5' RACE reads; one entry per CDR3 protein. The table has hundreds of thousands of distinct CDR3 sequences, 20% to 30% seen once. Germline lookup yields CDR1 DFQATT and CDR2 SNEGSKA (reference sequence). The V gene end was trimmed by 0 bases and the J gene end by 2 bases; junction bases not matched to a gene: 13. The CDR3 consists of 18 residues. The same data also contributed to another study, on T cells of mothers and their children. That source notes: Donors were three healthy Caucasian mothers and their six children. No T cell clones of persistent microchimeric origin were detected.

The J gene is TRBJ2-3, the V gene TRBV20-1, with TRBD2 matching over 8 bases. Material for sequencing was blood. The clonotype was recovered from a boy younger than 18 in good health. CDR3 sequence reads: CSARDKGLDFPYTDTQYF. The DNA of the CDR3 is TGCAGTGCTAGAGATAAGGGACTAGATTTCCCCTACACAGATACGCAGTATTTT.